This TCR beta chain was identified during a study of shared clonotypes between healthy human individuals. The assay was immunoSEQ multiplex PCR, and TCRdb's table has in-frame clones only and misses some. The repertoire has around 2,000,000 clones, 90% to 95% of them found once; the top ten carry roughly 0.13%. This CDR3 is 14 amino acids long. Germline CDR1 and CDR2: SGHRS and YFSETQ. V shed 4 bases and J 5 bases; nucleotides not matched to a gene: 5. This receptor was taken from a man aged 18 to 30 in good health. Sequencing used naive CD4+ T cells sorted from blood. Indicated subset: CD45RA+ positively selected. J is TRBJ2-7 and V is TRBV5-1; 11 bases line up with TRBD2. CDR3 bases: TGCGCCAGCAGCCCGACTAGCGGGAACCACGAGCAGTACTTC. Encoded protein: CASSPTSGNHEQYF.